Detailed here is one T cell receptor (beta chain). Antigen unknown. The source of the sample is a study of blood T cells in healthy people across ages. Study as a whole: T cells yielded about one barcoded beta molecule per two cells through template switching. Study findings and constraints: Estimates of total diversity, which came from one million sequenced T cells, were considered to be underestimates. Long-lived donors carried more naive CD4+ cells and greater diversity than aged donors.

The authors ran a second PCR of roughly 7 to 11 cycles using a sample-barcoded 5' primer and a J-beta primer mix. TCRdb fed the 5' RACE reads into MiXCR, producing one record per CDR3 protein. The sample shows approximately 1,700,000 distinct CDR3 sequences, roughly 43% of them seen only once. Germline loops: CDR1 SGHRS, CDR2 YFSETQ. Trimming removed 4 bases from V and 9 bases from J, with 20 bases in between. The CDR3 consists of 15 residues. PBMCs numbering at least 6.5 million were isolated per sample. The sequence derives from a human donor in good health. The genes are TRBV5-1 and TRBJ1-5; D gene unclear. The sequenced sample consisted of blood. CDR3 sequence reads: CASSPGVGMGRPQHF. The DNA for the CDR3 is TGCGCCAGCAGCCCTGGGGTTGGCATGGGTCGGCCCCAGCATTTT.